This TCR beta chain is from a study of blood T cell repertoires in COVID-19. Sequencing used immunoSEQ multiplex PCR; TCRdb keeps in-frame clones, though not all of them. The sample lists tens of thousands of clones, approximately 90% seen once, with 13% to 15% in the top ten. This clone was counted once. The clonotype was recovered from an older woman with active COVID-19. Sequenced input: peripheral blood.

CDR3 nucleotide sequence: TGTGCCAGTAGTGGTGGAGGGGTCTTCACTGAAGCTTTCTTT. Residues: CASSGGGVFTEAFF. The V and J genes are TRBV19 and TRBJ1-1, with a possible D match to TRBD1 (5 bases). CDR3 length: 14 residues. V was trimmed by 5 bases and J by 4 bases, leaving 14 bases between them. From germline, CDR1 is LNHDA and CDR2 SQIVND (reference sequence).